The clone carrying this TCR beta chain showed up just a few times. This entry belongs to a study of T cell repertoires in cytomegalovirus infection. V gave up 3 bases and J gave up 4 bases; unmatched junction bases: 4. The CDR3 has 15 amino acids. TCRdb redid the calling of the reads with MiXCR, one entry per CDR3 protein. The sample yields 300,000 or so distinct CDR3 sequences, 25% seen once. Sequenced input: PBMCs. The rearrangement joins TRBV12-3 or TRBV12-4 to TRBJ2-4; 9 bases fit TRBD1. The TCR sequence derives from a human donor in good health (CMV status not recorded). Some clones in this sample may be carry-over from other donors' samples. The CDR3 is CASSLMGQGKNIQYF. In DNA form, the CDR3 reads TGTGCCAGCAGTTTGATGGGACAGGGTAAAAACATTCAGTACTTC.